This record looks at one T cell receptor (beta chain) sequence and its context. The antigen is undetermined. The sample originates from a study of T cells expressing NK-cell markers. Study at large: TCR beta repertoires came from sorted CD3+CD56+NKG2C+, CD3+CD56+NKG2C- and CD3+CD56-NKG2C+ T cells.

Study-level points and caveats: Also leading the CD3+CD56-NKG2C+ fraction in a handful of donors were these clonotypes. NKG2C+ dominant clonotypes from roughly 6 donors made up about 1.0-8% of CD8+ T cells.

The TCR beta cDNA came from 5'RACE template switching with UMIs. After re-calling the 5' RACE reads, TCRdb lists one entry per CDR3 protein, DNA absent. Its table lists about 550,000 distinct CDR3 sequences. The CDR3 covers 22 residues. This rearrangement joins TRBV21-1 to TRBJ2-6; TCRdb indicates TRBD1, and absent DNA this call remains unverified. TRBV21-1 is a pseudogene segment. The sequenced material came from blood T cells: a sorted CD56 or NKG2C T cell subset, CD4+ or CD8+ T cells, or bulk PBMC T cells (not recorded which). The source is a man aged 18 to 29 in good health. CDR3 region: CASSKVDCGRDRATSGANVLTF.